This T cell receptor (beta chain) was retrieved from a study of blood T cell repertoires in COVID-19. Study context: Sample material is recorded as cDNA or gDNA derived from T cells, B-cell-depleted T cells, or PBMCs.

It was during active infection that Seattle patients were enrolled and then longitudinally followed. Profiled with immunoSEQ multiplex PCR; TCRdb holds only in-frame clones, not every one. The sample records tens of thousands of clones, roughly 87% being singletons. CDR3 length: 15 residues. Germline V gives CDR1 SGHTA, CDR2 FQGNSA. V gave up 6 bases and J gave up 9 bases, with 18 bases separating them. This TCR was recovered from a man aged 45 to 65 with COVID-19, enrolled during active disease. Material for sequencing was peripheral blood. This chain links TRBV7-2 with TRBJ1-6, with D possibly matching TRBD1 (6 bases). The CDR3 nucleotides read TGTGCCAGCAGGGGGCTGGGGGCCGTTAGTTCACCCCTCCACTTT. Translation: CASRGLGAVSSPLHF.